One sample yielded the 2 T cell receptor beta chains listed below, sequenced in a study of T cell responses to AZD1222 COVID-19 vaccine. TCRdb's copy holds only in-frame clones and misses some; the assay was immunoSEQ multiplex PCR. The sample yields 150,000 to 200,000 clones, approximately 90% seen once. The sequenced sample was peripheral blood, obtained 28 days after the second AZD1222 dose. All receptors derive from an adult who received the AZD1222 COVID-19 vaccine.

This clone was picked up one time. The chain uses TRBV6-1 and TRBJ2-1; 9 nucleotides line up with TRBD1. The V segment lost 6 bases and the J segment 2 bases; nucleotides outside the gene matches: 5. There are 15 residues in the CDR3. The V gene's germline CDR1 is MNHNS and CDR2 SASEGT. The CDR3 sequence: CASRAGTGTYNEQFF. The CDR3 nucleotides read TGTGCCAGCAGGGCCGGGACAGGGACCTACAATGAGCAGTTCTTC.

The CDR3 spells CASSNTTSGNTIYF. The CDR3 nucleotides read TGTGCCAGCAGCAACACGACCTCTGGAAACACCATATATTTT. The chain carries TRBV7-9 and TRBJ1-3; D is undetermined. Trimming took off 5 bases at V and 0 bases at J, with 8 bases between the two ends. The CDR3 has 14 residues. Germline assignment: CDR1 SEHNR and CDR2 FQNEAQ (reference sequence). Full variable domain (rest looked up from reference TRBV7-9 and TRBJ1-3): DTGVSQNPRHKITKRGQNVTFRCDPISEHNRLYWYRQTLGQGPEFLTYFQNEAQLEKSRLLSDRFSAERPKGSFSTLEIQRTEQGDSAMYLCASSNTTSGNTIYFGEGSWLTVV.